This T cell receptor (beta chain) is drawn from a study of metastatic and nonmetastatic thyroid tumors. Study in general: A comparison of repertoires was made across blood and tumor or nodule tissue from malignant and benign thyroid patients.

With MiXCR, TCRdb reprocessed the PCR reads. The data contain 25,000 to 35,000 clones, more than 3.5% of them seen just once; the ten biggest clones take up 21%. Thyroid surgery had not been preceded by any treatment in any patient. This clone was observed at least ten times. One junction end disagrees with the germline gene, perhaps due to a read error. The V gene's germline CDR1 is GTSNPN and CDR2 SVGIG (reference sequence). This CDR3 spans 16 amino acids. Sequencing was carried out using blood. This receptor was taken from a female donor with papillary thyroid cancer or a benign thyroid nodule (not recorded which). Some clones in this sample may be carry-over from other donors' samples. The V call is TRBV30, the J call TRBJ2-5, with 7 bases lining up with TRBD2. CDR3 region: CAWSFRPSGPQGTQYF. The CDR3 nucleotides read TGTGCCTGGAGTTTTAGACCTAGCGGCCCCCAAGGGACCCAGTACTTC.